This T cell receptor (beta chain) was documented in a study of response to subunit inactivated influenza vaccine (dated by TCRdb to between 2018 and 2020). Describing the broader study: To follow how T cells responded to a trivalent subunit inactivated influenza vaccine, the researchers relied on deep quantitative profiling of the T cell receptor repertoire. Study-level results and caveats: The authors proposed that each seasonal influenza vaccination may bring in only a limited number of new T cells.

Note on this clonotype: What this receptor recognizes is not known. Base quality data are lacking; no much larger clone is found one base away.

V is cut by 1 base and J by 2 bases, and the space between the germline ends is 11 bases. From the cysteine through the phenylalanine, the CDR3 covers 15 amino acids. CDR3 DNA is the only sequence kept; it has 45 bases, read in frame from the first base. CDR1 SGHTA and CDR2 FQGNSA were looked up in the germline V gene. The library was produced with RT-PCR. TCRdb lists the instrument as Illumina HiSeq 2500. TCRdb trimmed the raw reads at Q25, called clones with MiXCR and kept productive beta chains. Each entry is one CDR3 protein sequence, shown with its most common DNA and genes. Present in this sample are 530,000 or so distinct CDR3 sequences, about 15% of which were seen just once. The biggest ten clones account for around 10% of the sample.

This receptor was taken from a man aged 50-59 years who received an inactivated influenza vaccine. Donor details come from another sample of the same person, matched by shared clones. The sequenced sample was PBMCs from blood, obtained 11 to 12 days after vaccination. The chain joins TRBV7-2 to TRBJ2-5, with no confidently assigned D gene. Read as DNA, the sequence is TGTGCCAGCAGCTTAGGGCGGTCAACTCAAGAGACCCAGTACTTC. This codes for CASSLGRSTQETQYF.